Below are 25 T cell receptor beta chains sequenced from a single sample in a study of early T cells in non-severe SARS-CoV-2 infection. TCRdb passed the 5' RACE reads through MiXCR, listing each CDR3 protein once. The table lists fewer than 25,000 distinct CDR3 sequences, about 3.7% of them singletons. Source material: whole blood. All receptors derive from an adult who was a healthcare worker with PCR-confirmed SARS-CoV-2 infection or an uninfected control (not recorded which).

This clonotype was observed at least ten times. The rearrangement joins TRBV13 to TRBJ2-3, with 10 positions matching TRBD1. The V segment lost 5 bases and the J segment 9 bases; nucleotides outside the gene matches: 14. CDR1 is PRHDT, CDR2 FYEKMQ, per germline (reference sequence). The CDR3 sequence is 16 residues long. The CDR3 sequence is CASSLRLGTGDYTQYF. The CDR3 nucleotides are TGTGCCAGCAGCCTCAGGCTCGGGACAGGGGATTACACGCAGTATTTT.

This clonotype was counted ten times or more. V and J are TRBV9 and TRBJ2-3, with D uncertain. Deletions cut 4 bases from V and 5 bases from J, with 23 bases between. Germline CDR1 and CDR2: SGDLS and YYNGEE. The CDR3 length is 17 residues. The CDR3 spells CASSPPPAGLVIDTQYF. Here the CDR3 DNA reads TGTGCCAGCAGCCCCCCGCCGGCAGGCCTCGTGATAGATACGCAGTATTTT.

This clonotype was recorded at least ten times. This chain links TRBV11-2 with TRBJ2-2; TRBD1 or TRBD2 may be the D gene (5 bases each). The CDR3 consists of 14 residues. Germline CDR1 reads SGHAT; CDR2 reads FQNNGV. Deletions cut 4 bases from V and 3 bases from J, with 9 bases between. DNA for the CDR3: TGTGCCAGCAGCTCGGGACCGTACACCGGGGAGCTGTTTTTT. Its translation is CASSSGPYTGELFF.

This clonotype was picked up many times. The chain recombines TRBV7-2 with TRBJ1-1; D unresolved. The V and J ends lost 5 bases and 1 base respectively, with 2 bases between them. The CDR3 has 11 amino acids. The germline V gene encodes CDR1 SGHTA and CDR2 FQGNSA. The CDR3 region is CASSQNTEAFF. Written as DNA, the CDR3 is TGTGCCAGCAGCCAGAACACTGAAGCTTTCTTT.

Sample share makes this clonotype medium-sized. CDR3 DNA: TGTGCCAGCAGCTTAAGTTTAGGCGGAGCCACGAACACCGGGGAGCTGTTTTTT. Protein: CASSLSLGGATNTGELFF. This chain links TRBV7-3 with TRBJ2-2; D unclear. Germline assignment: CDR1 SGHTA and CDR2 FQGTGA. Trimming removed 1 base from V and 0 bases from J, with 15 bases in between. The CDR3 runs 18 residues.

By share, this clonotype ranks as medium-sized. The V gene is TRBV4-1, the J gene TRBJ2-2; 10 bases align to TRBD2. This CDR3 comprises 18 residues. V lost 0 bases to trimming and J lost 9 bases; unmatched junction nucleotides: 13. The germline CDR1 and CDR2 sequences are MGHRA and YSYEKL. The CDR3 DNA follows: TGCGCCAGCAGCCAAGATGGCCAGGGGGCTAGCGGGGGCCGGGAGCTGTTTTTT. Translated, it gives CASSQDGQGASGGRELFF.

This clonotype appeared many times. The rearrangement joins TRBV6-7 to TRBJ2-3; TRBD1 aligns across 10 bases. TRBV6-7 carries the ORF label, with uncertain function. The CDR3 totals 18 residues. J lost 2 bases, V lost 1 base, and 9 bases had no gene match. The CDR3 DNA is TGTGCCAGCAGTTACTTCCAAGGGACAGGGGATTCCACAGATACGCAGTATTTT. As protein: CASSYFQGTGDSTDTQYF.

Ten or more counts support this clonotype. The chain joins TRBV7-2 to TRBJ2-5; 7 bases align to TRBD1. Losses at the gene ends were 5 bases for V and 2 bases for J; bases not matched to a gene: 5. There are 14 residues in the CDR3. Germline-derived CDR1 and CDR2 are SGHTA and FQGNSA. The CDR3 sequence is CASSRDRVQETQYF. CDR3 nucleotides: TGTGCCAGCAGCCGAGACAGGGTACAAGAGACCCAGTACTTC.

This clonotype has ten or more counts. The chain joins TRBV12-3 or TRBV12-4 to TRBJ1-2; D remains ambiguous. The germline V and J ends were trimmed by 6 bases and 3 bases, with 14 bases remaining between them. The CDR3 is made up of 14 amino acids. CDR3 sequence: CASSPSIAYYGYTF. The CDR3 nucleotides read TGTGCCAGCAGCCCGAGTATAGCTTACTATGGCTACACCTTC.

This clonotype was found many times. V gene TRBV6-5 combines with J gene TRBJ2-3; D unclear. Germline CDR1 is MNHEY and CDR2 is SVGAGI. This CDR3 is built from 14 residues. V was clipped by 0 bases and J by 1 base, with 5 bases between them. This chain's CDR3 is CASSYSLRTDTQYF. CDR3 DNA: TGTGCCAGCAGTTACTCGTTGCGCACAGATACGCAGTATTTT.

This clonotype has at least ten counts. The rearrangement uses TRBV5-4 and TRBJ2-3, with D unclear. This CDR3 is built from 15 residues. Germline CDR1 SGHNT, CDR2 YYREEE (reference sequence). V was pared by 6 bases and J by 4 bases, with 18 bases between. CDR3 amino acids: CASTLETSPPDTQYF. The CDR3 DNA sequence: TGTGCCAGCACCCTCGAGACCAGCCCCCCAGATACGCAGTATTTT.

The CDR3 loop is CASNDGPGSNTEAFF. DNA for the CDR3: TGTGCCAGCAACGACGGGCCGGGGTCGAACACTGAAGCTTTCTTT. The chain is built from TRBV27 and TRBJ1-1; D is undetermined. Between the trimmed V and J ends, which lost 7 bases and 1 base, there was a span of 16 bases. CDR1 and CDR2 (germline): MNHEY, SMNVEV (reference sequence). This CDR3 is 15 amino acids long.

Ten or more counts support this clonotype. The chain joins TRBV30 to TRBJ1-1; D gene uncertain. Per germline, CDR1 GTSNPN and CDR2 SVGIG (reference sequence). Deletions cut 6 bases from V and 10 bases from J, with 15 bases between. This CDR3 has 11 residues. The CDR3 region has the DNA TGTGCCTGTTCCCACGGCGCGGCAGCTTTCTTT. It is translated as CACSHGAAAFF.

The genes are TRBV19 and TRBJ2-1, with a possible D match to TRBD2 (6 bases). CDR1 and CDR2 (germline): LNHDA, SQIVND (reference sequence). The V gene lost 6 bases and the J gene lost 0 bases, with 18 bases spanning the gap. The CDR3 runs 17 residues. CDR3 residues: CASSWDAIGSSYNEQFF. Written as DNA, the CDR3 is TGTGCCAGTAGCTGGGACGCGATCGGGAGCTCCTACAATGAGCAGTTCTTC.

This clonotype appeared many times. The chain carries TRBV9 and TRBJ2-6; TRBD1 agrees at 8 bases. V shed 3 bases, J shed 0 bases, and the junction held 5 bases outside the gene matches. The CDR3 sequence is 17 residues long. Germline V gives CDR1 SGDLS, CDR2 YYNGEE. This chain's CDR3 is CASSGGQGISGANVLTF. CDR3 nucleotide sequence: TGTGCCAGCAGCGGCGGACAGGGTATCTCTGGGGCCAACGTCCTGACTTTC.

This clonotype was seen ten or more times. The chain uses TRBV12-3 or TRBV12-4 and TRBJ2-2, with TRBD2 matching 10 bases. The CDR3 is 16 residues long. Trimming at V came to 5 bases and at J to 3 bases, leaving 6 bases not matched to a gene. The CDR3 DNA sequence: TGTGCCAGCAGTCGGACTAGCGGCGTTGACACCGGGGAGCTGTTTTTT. Translated: CASSRTSGVDTGELFF.

This clonotype was seen at least ten times. The chain carries TRBV10-2 and TRBJ1-4; weak D call: TRBD1 (5 bases). Germline V gene lookup returns CDR1 WSHSY and CDR2 SAAADI. The CDR3 runs 15 residues. V lost 3 bases and J 2 bases, leaving 10 bases between the germline ends. CDR3 loop: CASSEDSGTNEKLFF. CDR3 DNA sequence: TGCGCCAGCAGTGAAGACAGTGGGACTAATGAAAAACTGTTTTTT.

The table lists this clonotype with many counts. The chain uses TRBV12-3 or TRBV12-4 and TRBJ2-7, with 7 bases aligning to TRBD1. The V gene end was trimmed by 2 bases and the J gene end by 4 bases; junction bases not matched to a gene: 8. This CDR3 is built from 15 residues. CDR3 protein: CASSLRAGGSYEQYF. The CDR3 nucleotides read TGTGCCAGCAGTTTAAGGGCAGGGGGTAGTTACGAGCAGTACTTC.

This clonotype was recorded many times. The V and J genes are TRBV27 and TRBJ2-7, with D perhaps matching TRBD1 (6 bases). Germline CDR1 and CDR2: MNHEY and SMNVEV (reference sequence). This CDR3 region has 13 residues. Trimming left V 4 bases short and J 1 base short, with 8 bases between. The CDR3 loop reads CASSWGQSYEQYF. The CDR3 DNA follows: TGTGCCAGCAGTTGGGGACAATCCTACGAGCAGTACTTC.

This clonotype appeared many times. The chain employs TRBV7-9 and TRBJ1-6; 9 bases are a match to TRBD1. The V and J ends lost 10 bases and 10 bases, in that order; junction bases with no gene match: 8. The CDR3 is 13 residues long. CDR1 SEHNR and CDR2 FQNEAQ come from the germline V gene (reference sequence). The chain's CDR3 is CATETGGGSPLHF. DNA for the CDR3: TGTGCCACCGAAACAGGGGGCGGATCACCCCTCCACTTT.

This clonotype has a handful of counts. Mismatch with germline at one junction end may stem from a read error. The V call is TRBV18, the J call TRBJ2-3, with D possibly matching TRBD1 (6 bases). Germline V gives CDR1 KGHSH, CDR2 LQKENI. This CDR3 has 15 amino acids. The CDR3 region is CASSPRQGNTETQYF. Here the CDR3 DNA reads TGTGCCAGCTCACCACGGCAGGGGAACACAGAAACGCAGTATTTT.

The rearrangement links TRBV7-9 to TRBJ1-3; D call uncertain. The CDR3 loop spans 16 amino acids. Germline values: CDR1 SEHNR, CDR2 FQNEAQ (reference sequence). Trimming cost V 4 bases and J 4 bases, with 17 bases left between them. CDR3 DNA: TGTGCCAGCAGCTCCCCGGCGGCGAAAAGCGGAAACACCATATATTTT. Encoded protein: CASSSPAAKSGNTIYF.

This sequence joins TRBV2 and TRBJ1-1; 8 bases match TRBD1. Germline CDR1 SNHLY, CDR2 FYNNEI. The CDR3 covers 15 residues. J was trimmed by 1 base and V by 5 bases; bases with no gene match: 6. The CDR3 coding sequence is TGTGCCAGCAGTATTCCGACAGGGGAGAACACTGAAGCTTTCTTT. Its translation: CASSIPTGENTEAFF.

A few counts support this clonotype. The V gene is TRBV7-2, the J gene TRBJ2-1, with D maybe TRBD2 (5 bases). Per germline, CDR1 SGHTA and CDR2 FQGNSA. The CDR3 totals 16 residues. V gave up 3 bases and J gave up 7 bases, with 19 bases separating them. Written as DNA, the CDR3 is TGTGCCAGCAGCTTTTCCCTAGGGAGAGAAAGGAATGAGCAGTTCTTC. Its translation: CASSFSLGRERNEQFF.

This clonotype was seen at least ten times. This rearrangement joins TRBV11-2 to TRBJ2-2, with D perhaps matching TRBD2 (5 bases). CDR1 and CDR2 from the germline V gene are SGHAT and FQNNGV. V lost 4 bases, J lost 2 bases, and 14 bases lay in between. The CDR3 is 16 amino acids. The CDR3 DNA is TGTGCCAGCAGCTCTTACGGGGATGTAAACACCGGGGAGCTGTTTTTT. Translation: CASSSYGDVNTGELFF.